The 21 T cell receptor beta chains below were found in one sample sequenced in a study of sequential checkpoint blockade in melanoma. Data came from immunoSEQ multiplex PCR; TCRdb stores just in-frame clones and leaves some out. The sample has more than 7,000 clones, around 66% seen once. The treatment is: randomized to nivolumab then ipilimumab (arm A) or the reverse (arm B). Sequenced here: CD8+ T cells sorted from blood (inferred from file names), sampled from a patient given nivolumab and ipilimumab in sequence. The receptors originated from a human donor with melanoma.

The chain is built from TRBV4-1 and TRBJ2-1, with a tentative D call TRBD2 (7 bases). Germline values: CDR1 MGHRA, CDR2 YSYEKL. V gave up 3 bases and J gave up 8 bases, with 17 bases separating them. This CDR3 contains 15 residues. The CDR3 DNA reads TGCGCCAGCAGCCACGGACGGGGGGCCATAGATGAGCAGTTCTTC. Its translation: CASSHGRGAIDEQFF.

A few counts support this clone. The genes are TRBV6-6 and TRBJ1-2, with a weak D call TRBD1 (5 bases). CDR1 and CDR2 from the germline V gene are MNHNY and SVGAGI (reference sequence). This CDR3 is 14 amino acids long. V shed 6 bases and J shed 4 bases, with 15 bases lying between them. CDR3 in amino acids: CASSSVGGSYGYTF. CDR3 bases: TGTGCCAGCAGCAGCGTGGGGGGGTCCTATGGCTACACCTTC.

The sample holds one count of this clone. The rearrangement joins TRBV13 to TRBJ1-4; TRBD1 agrees at 7 bases. The CDR3 runs 15 residues. V lost 1 base to trimming and J lost 2 bases; unmatched junction nucleotides: 1. Germline values: CDR1 PRHDT, CDR2 FYEKMQ (reference sequence). This CDR3 is CASSLATGTNEKLFF. The CDR3 DNA reads TGTGCCAGCAGCTTAGCGACAGGGACTAATGAAAAACTGTTTTTT.

The CDR3 protein is CASSSLGTDYGYTF. CDR3 bases: TGTGCCAGTAGTAGTCTCGGGACAGACTATGGCTACACCTTC. The chain combines TRBV19 with TRBJ1-2; 7 positions agree with TRBD1. The CDR3 consists of 14 residues. The germline gives CDR1 LNHDA, CDR2 SQIVND (reference sequence). The junction had 5 bases not matched to a gene; V was cut back by 4 bases and J by 3 bases. Using reference TRBV19 and TRBJ1-2 for the parts outside the CDR3, the full variable domain is DGGITQSPKYLFRKEGQNVTLSCEQNLNHDAMYWYRQDPGQGLRLIYYSQIVNDFQKGDIAEGYSVSREKKESFPLTVTSAQKNPTAFYLCASSSLGTDYGYTFGSGTRLTVV.

CDR3 protein: CASSPPGGSYEQYF. The DNA of the CDR3 is TGTGCCAGCAGCCCCCCAGGGGGTTCCTACGAGCAGTACTTC. The chain uses TRBV7-2 and TRBJ2-7, with 7 bases identical to TRBD1. CDR1 SGHTA and CDR2 FQGNSA come from the germline V gene. V shed 5 bases, J shed 1 base, and the junction held 5 bases outside the gene matches. This CDR3 comprises 14 residues.

Remarks on this clone: Other DNA sequences of this sample code for an identical CDR3. The J gene is TRBJ2-1, the V gene TRBV4-3; TRBD2 might be the D (5 bases). Trimming stripped 0 bases from V and 4 bases from J, with 10 bases between. The CDR3 consists of 15 residues. Germline V gene data show CDR1 as LGHNA and CDR2 as YSLEER. CDR3 coding DNA: TGCGCCAGCAGCCAAGATGGGAGCGATTACAATGAGCAGTTCTTC. Translation: CASSQDGSDYNEQFF.

The chain carries TRBV5-6 and TRBJ2-2; 7 bases line up with TRBD1. Germline CDR1 reads SGHDT; CDR2 reads YYEEEE. This CDR3 is built from 17 residues. Trimming removed 3 bases from V and 1 base from J; junction bases left unmatched: 9. CDR3 in amino acids: CASSYVQGVGNTGELFF. In nucleotides, the CDR3 is TGTGCCAGCAGCTACGTCCAGGGGGTGGGGAACACCGGGGAGCTGTTTTTT.

This chain joins TRBV7-9 and TRBJ2-2; 7 bases match TRBD2. The CDR3 loop spans 15 amino acids. The ends lost 4 bases at V and 4 bases at J; junction bases unmatched: 6. In germline, CDR1 is SEHNR, CDR2 FQNEAQ (reference sequence). Here the CDR3 DNA reads TGTGCCAGCAGCTCCCAGGGAGGGTCCACCGGGGAGCTGTTTTTT. Translated, it gives CASSSQGGSTGELFF. Supplemented by reference TRBV7-9 and TRBJ2-2, the full variable domain reads DTGVSQNPRHKITKRGQNVTFRCDPISEHNRLYWYRQTLGQGPEFLTYFQNEAQLEKSRLLSDRFSAERPKGSFSTLEIQRTEQGDSAMYLCASSSQGGSTGELFFGEGSRLTVL.

J is TRBJ2-3 and V is TRBV15; D might be TRBD2 (6 bases). The CDR3 contains 15 residues. Germline V gene data show CDR1 as LNHNV and CDR2 as YYDKDF (reference sequence). V was cut by 1 base and J by 0 bases, with 8 bases left in between. The DNA for the CDR3 is TGTGCCACCAGCAGAGTAAGCGGGAGCACAGATACGCAGTATTTT. It specifies CATSRVSGSTDTQYF. Variable domain in full (rest from reference TRBV15 and TRBJ2-3): DAMVIQNPRYQVTQFGKPVTLSCSQTLNHNVMYWYQQKSSQAPKLLFHYYDKDFNNEADTPDNFQSRRPNTSFCFLDIRSPGLGDTAMYLCATSRVSGSTDTQYFGPGTRLTVL.

This sequence joins TRBV9 and TRBJ2-5; TRBD2 might be the D (5 bases). Germline CDR1 is SGDLS and CDR2 is YYNGEE. V lost 0 bases and J lost 6, with 12 bases in between. CDR3 length: 14 amino acids. This CDR3 is CASSVESGLKTQYF. For the CDR3, the DNA is TGTGCCAGCAGCGTAGAGTCGGGGTTGAAGACCCAGTACTTC.

The V call is TRBV12-5, the J call TRBJ2-3; D uncertain. The CDR3 length is 13 residues. Trimming removed 8 bases at V and 0 bases at J, with 9 bases between. The germline gives CDR1 LGHNT, CDR2 FRNRAP. CDR3 loop: CASFSASTDTQYF. Here the CDR3 DNA reads TGTGCTAGTTTCAGCGCCAGCACAGATACGCAGTATTTT.

This clone was recorded once. Other DNA sequences within the sample encode an identical CDR3. The CDR3 reads CASGTGVTYEQYF. The DNA for the CDR3 is TGTGCCAGCGGGACAGGGGTAACCTACGAGCAGTACTTC. J is TRBJ2-7 and V is TRBV19, with 10 nucleotides matching TRBD1. This CDR3 comprises 13 residues. CDR1 LNHDA and CDR2 SQIVND come from the germline V gene (reference sequence). V lost 9 bases, J lost 2 bases, and 4 bases stayed unmatched.

This chain uses TRBV4-3 with TRBJ1-1; D perhaps matches TRBD1 (5 bases). The CDR3 loop spans 15 amino acids. Germline CDR1 and CDR2: LGHNA and YSLEER. V was trimmed by 1 base and J by 1 base, leaving 10 bases between them. CDR3 DNA: TGCGCCAGCAGCCAAGTGGTGACAGAGAACACTGAAGCTTTCTTT. Its protein product is CASSQVVTENTEAFF.

The rearrangement uses TRBV30 and TRBJ1-1; D not certain. Germline loops: CDR1 GTSNPN, CDR2 SVGIG (reference sequence). The CDR3 contains 13 residues. V was cut by 0 bases and J by 1 base, with 6 bases left in between. DNA for the CDR3: TGTGCCTGGAGTGTGGGAGGGAACACTGAAGCTTTCTTT. Its protein is CAWSVGGNTEAFF. The full variable domain, its missing parts supplied by reference TRBV30 and TRBJ1-1, is SQTIHQWPATLVQPVGSPLSLECTVEGTSNPNLYWYRQAAGRGLQLLFYSVGIGQISSEVPQNLSASRPQDRQFILSSKKLLLSDSGFYLCAWSVGGNTEAFFGQGTRLTVV.

This chain joins TRBV14 and TRBJ2-5; TRBD2 might be the D (5 bases). The CDR3 is 12 amino acids. The V end was cut by 1 base, the J end by 5 bases, with 5 bases between. In germline, CDR1 is SGHDN, CDR2 FVKESK. The CDR3 here is CASSQGGETQYF. The DNA for the CDR3 is TGTGCCAGCAGCCAAGGAGGGGAGACCCAGTACTTC.

V usage is TRBV5-1 and J usage is TRBJ2-2; a weak D match, TRBD1 (6 bases). The CDR3 has 16 amino acids. V was clipped by 0 bases and J by 1 base, with 10 bases between them. Germline assignment: CDR1 SGHRS and CDR2 YFSETQ. This chain's CDR3 is CASSLVVTGNTGELFF. The CDR3 bases are TGCGCCAGCAGCTTGGTGGTGACAGGGAACACCGGGGAGCTGTTTTTT.

This rearrangement joins TRBV27 to TRBJ2-7, with D uncertain. This CDR3 comprises 13 residues. Germline V lookup: CDR1 MNHEY, CDR2 SMNVEV (reference sequence). Trimming cost V 6 bases and J 0 bases, with 9 bases left between them. The chain's CDR3 is CASSFTSSYEQYF. For the CDR3, the DNA is TGTGCCAGCAGCTTTACTTCCTCCTACGAGCAGTACTTC.

The chain recombines TRBV6-4 with TRBJ2-2, with D possibly TRBD1 on 5 matching bases. The CDR3 is 15 amino acids. Trimming removed 2 bases at V and 5 bases at J, with 12 bases between. Germline V CDR1 and CDR2: MRHNA, SNTAGT. CDR3 amino acids: CASSDDAGSTGELFF. CDR3 in DNA: TGTGCCAGCAGTGACGATGCAGGGTCGACCGGGGAGCTGTTTTTT.

The chain combines TRBV6-6 with TRBJ1-2; tentative D call: TRBD1 (6 bases). Trimming cost V 2 bases and J 4 bases, with 11 bases left between them. The CDR3 consists of 14 residues. Germline V lookup: CDR1 MNHNY, CDR2 SVGAGI (reference sequence). DNA for the CDR3: TGTGCCAGCAGTTACGCCCCGGACAGCTATGGCTACACCTTC. Protein: CASSYAPDSYGYTF.

This chain connects TRBV7-9 to TRBJ2-5; D may be TRBD2 (5 bases). The V gene lost 5 bases and the J gene lost 2 bases, with 15 bases spanning the gap. Germline V gene sequence: CDR1 SEHNR, CDR2 FQNEAQ (reference sequence). The CDR3 totals 15 residues. CDR3 in DNA: TGTGCCAGCAGCCCCCCCGGGATTGGTCAAGAGACCCAGTACTTC. This codes for CASSPPGIGQETQYF.

The CDR3 loop is CASSSDSYNEQFF. CDR3 in DNA: TGTGCCAGCAGCTCGGACTCATACAATGAGCAGTTCTTC. This chain connects TRBV7-6 to TRBJ2-1, with a tentative D call TRBD2 (5 bases). Deletions cut 4 bases from V and 4 bases from J, with 8 bases between. The CDR3 is 13 amino acids. Germline values: CDR1 SGHVS, CDR2 FNYEAQ.